This TCR beta chain was recorded in a study of cytomegalovirus exposure and HLA in healthy donors. Both 60 Vbeta primers and 13 Jbeta primers went into the PCR. In the original processing: It was a later analysis that counted roughly 80 million unique TCR beta chains, of which some 9.9 million were shared. Sequencing used immunoSEQ multiplex PCR; TCRdb keeps in-frame clones, though not all of them. The D gene and trimming were derived from the DNA, and the V and J assignments and clone size from that table. With about 130,000 clones in the sample, the ten largest clones hold under 1.3%. The donors, nominally healthy at sampling, likely had unrecorded immune exposures. Germline values: CDR1 SGHDT, CDR2 YYEEEE. The CDR3 has 16 amino acids. Trimming cost V 2 bases and J 3 bases; bases outside gene matches: 3.

Sequenced: PBMCs. This receptor was taken from a man younger than 35 in good health and CMV-seronegative. This rearrangement joins TRBV5-6 to TRBJ2-2; 11 bases map to TRBD1. The CDR3 protein is CASSFSGQGDTGELFF. The CDR3 DNA is TGTGCCAGCAGCTTCTCGGGACAGGGGGACACCGGGGAGCTGTTTTTT.